The sample holds one count of the clone carrying this T cell receptor beta chain. Its target is unknown. Amplification used 60 Vbeta primers and 13 Jbeta primers. Libraries were prepared by immunoSEQ multiplex PCR; TCRdb keeps only in-frame clonotypes and omits some of them. The sample yields around 78,000 clones, around 80% seen once. This record comes from a study of cytomegalovirus exposure and HLA in healthy donors. General study points: Presence/absence analyses supposed approximately even sequencing depth among donors. A list of about 180 TCR beta chains associated with cytomegalovirus was given.

Germline V gene lookup returns CDR1 MNHEY and CDR2 SMNVEV (reference sequence). Trimming took off 6 bases at V and 0 bases at J, with 16 bases between the two ends. The CDR3 runs 16 residues. Specimen: PBMCs. The chain carries TRBV27 and TRBJ2-3; D possibly corresponds to TRBD1 (6 bases). The sequence came from a male donor in good health and CMV-seronegative. In DNA, the CDR3 is TGTGCCAGCAGCCGGGCGGACAGTACTAGCACAGATACGCAGTATTTT. It yields the protein CASSRADSTSTDTQYF.